In its sample, the clone carrying this T cell receptor beta chain is medium-sized. Its target is unknown. The sample belongs to a study of T cell repertoires in aging, cancer and after chemotherapy. Study-wide results and limits: Across the chemotherapy interval, each cancer cohort showed higher median generation probability, suggesting thymic rebound.

The template was genomic DNA from peripheral blood, not RNA. TRB rearrangements spanning V, D and J were amplified using mixed TRB-A/B primers. In TCRdb, the multiplex PCR reads were re-called with MiXCR into one record per CDR3 protein. The sample has 2,500 to 3,500 distinct CDR3 sequences; approximately 38% are singletons. Sequencing was done on a sample of blood. This receptor was obtained from a human donor with a blood cancer.

As DNA, the CDR3 is TGTGCCAGCAGTTACCTCACAGGCCCTAACTATGGCTACACCTTC. Encoded protein: CASSYLTGPNYGYTF. The V gene is TRBV6-5, the J gene TRBJ1-2; maybe TRBD1 (5 bases). The CDR3 sequence is 15 residues long. Trimming took 2 bases from V and 0 from J, leaving 10 bases between them. Germline V gene sequence: CDR1 MNHEY, CDR2 SVGAGI.